These T cell receptor beta chains were read from a single sample in a study of T cell responses to AZD1222 COVID-19 vaccine. Assay used: immunoSEQ multiplex PCR; TCRdb lists only in-frame clones, some missing. The data hold around 200,000 clones, with more than 80% observed a single time. The source was peripheral blood, collected on day 0 of AZD1222 vaccination. The source of these receptors is an adult in good health. The CDR3 runs from the conserved cysteine through the conserved F or W. The D gene is left open where the match is weak. Not all rows give a size; the values are once, few, many and, for expanded clones, a class.

CDR3 protein: CASGPFSPPSGANVLTF
CDR3 DNA: TGTGCTAGTGGTCCCTTTTCCCCCCCCTCTGGGGCCAACGTCCTGACTTTC
clone size: .
J gene: TRBJ2-6
D gene: .
V gene: TRBV12-5

CDR3 protein: CASSWDMNTEAFF
CDR3 DNA: TGTGCCAGCAGCTGGGATATGAACACTGAAGCTTTCTTT
clone size: .
J gene: TRBJ1-1
D gene: .
V gene: TRBV7-9

CDR3 protein: CASSRWGRDTEAFF
CDR3 DNA: TGTGCCAGCAGTAGGTGGGGGCGCGACACTGAAGCTTTCTTT
clone size: .
J gene: TRBJ1-1
D gene: .
V gene: TRBV6-5

CDR3 protein: CASRPYMGENEQFF
CDR3 DNA: TGTGCCAGCAGACCCTATATGGGGGAGAATGAGCAGTTCTTC
clone size: .
J gene: TRBJ2-1
D gene: .
V gene: TRBV7-2

CDR3 protein: CATSRGRLGTVPSPLHF
CDR3 DNA: TGTGCCACCAGCAGAGGCCGGTTAGGGACGGTGCCTTCACCCCTCCACTTT
clone size: .
J gene: TRBJ1-6
D gene: .
V gene: TRBV15

CDR3 protein: CASSESYSWNTEAFF
CDR3 DNA: TGTGCCAGCAGTGAATCATACAGTTGGAACACTGAAGCTTTCTTT
clone size: once
J gene: TRBJ1-1
D gene: .
V gene: TRBV2

CDR3 protein: CASSPMTDGYTF
CDR3 DNA: TGTGCCAGCTCACCCATGACAGATGGCTACACCTTC
clone size: .
J gene: TRBJ1-2
D gene: .
V gene: TRBV18

CDR3 protein: CASGDFKRQGPYGYTF
CDR3 DNA: TGTGCTAGTGGTGACTTTAAGCGACAGGGGCCCTATGGCTACACCTTC
clone size: .
J gene: TRBJ1-2
D gene: TRBD1
V gene: TRBV12-5

CDR3 protein: CASSLVVFGEEQFF
CDR3 DNA: TGTGCCAGCAGCTTAGTAGTTTTCGGTGAGGAGCAGTTCTTC
clone size: .
J gene: TRBJ2-1
D gene: .
V gene: TRBV7-8

CDR3 protein: CATSFGLNTEAFF
CDR3 DNA: TGTGCCACCAGCTTCGGACTGAACACTGAAGCTTTCTTT
clone size: .
J gene: TRBJ1-1
D gene: .
V gene: TRBV15

CDR3 protein: CASSPLTSGTYNEQFF
CDR3 DNA: TGTGCCAGCTCACCACTTACTAGCGGGACCTACAATGAGCAGTTCTTC
clone size: .
J gene: TRBJ2-1
D gene: TRBD2
V gene: TRBV18

CDR3 protein: CASSAGLAGTDTQYF
CDR3 DNA: TGCGCCAGCAGCGCGGGACTAGCGGGGACAGATACGCAGTATTTT
clone size: .
J gene: TRBJ2-3
D gene: TRBD2
V gene: TRBV10-1

CDR3 protein: CASRAAWNTGELFF
CDR3 DNA: TGTGCCAGCAGAGCCGCATGGAACACCGGGGAGCTGTTTTTT
clone size: .
J gene: TRBJ2-2
D gene: .
V gene: TRBV6-5

CDR3 protein: CASSLGLAQETQYF
CDR3 DNA: TGTGCCAGCAGCTTGGGACTAGCCCAAGAGACCCAGTACTTC
clone size: .
J gene: TRBJ2-5
D gene: TRBD2
V gene: TRBV5-5

CDR3 protein: CASSLGQSYQPQHF
CDR3 DNA: TGTGCCAGCAGCTTGGGGCAGTCTTATCAGCCCCAGCATTTT
clone size: .
J gene: TRBJ1-5
D gene: .
V gene: TRBV5-5

CDR3 protein: CASSFGQGEDQPQHF
CDR3 DNA: TGCGCCAGCAGCTTTGGGCAGGGGGAGGATCAGCCCCAGCATTTT
clone size: .
J gene: TRBJ1-5
D gene: TRBD1
V gene: TRBV5-1

CDR3 protein: CASSLDPTGAASKLFF
CDR3 DNA: TGCGCCAGCAGCTTGGATCCGACAGGGGCCGCCTCCAAACTGTTTTTT
clone size: .
J gene: TRBJ1-4
D gene: TRBD1
V gene: TRBV5-1

CDR3 protein: CASSPPGSTEAFF
CDR3 DNA: TGTGCCAGCAGCCCGCCTGGGAGCACTGAAGCTTTCTTT
clone size: .
J gene: TRBJ1-1
D gene: .
V gene: TRBV5-4

CDR3 protein: CASSTGPTQPQHF
CDR3 DNA: TGCGCCAGCAGCACGGGACCGACCCAGCCCCAGCATTTT
clone size: .
J gene: TRBJ1-5
D gene: .
V gene: TRBV5-1

CDR3 protein: CASSQATGNFNNEQFF
CDR3 DNA: TGTGCCAGCAGCCAAGCAACGGGGAATTTTAACAATGAGCAGTTCTTC
clone size: .
J gene: TRBJ2-1
D gene: .
V gene: TRBV3-1/TRBV3-2

CDR3 protein: CASSEPYEHGQGIYEQYF
CDR3 DNA: TGTGCCAGCAGTGAACCGTACGAACACGGACAGGGGATTTACGAGCAGTACTTC
clone size: .
J gene: TRBJ2-7
D gene: TRBD1
V gene: TRBV6-1

CDR3 protein: CASSDSFREKAGYTF
CDR3 DNA: TGTGCCAGCAGTGACTCTTTCCGGGAAAAGGCTGGCTACACCTTC
clone size: .
J gene: TRBJ1-2
D gene: .
V gene: TRBV6-4

CDR3 protein: CASSETVAGGGTDTQYF
CDR3 DNA: TGCGCCAGCAGTGAGACGGTAGCGGGGGGGGGCACAGATACGCAGTATTTT
clone size: once
J gene: TRBJ2-3
D gene: TRBD2
V gene: TRBV10-2

CDR3 protein: CASSQQGTGANVLTF
CDR3 DNA: TGTGCCAGCAGCCAACAGGGAACTGGGGCCAACGTCCTGACTTTC
clone size: .
J gene: TRBJ2-6
D gene: .
V gene: TRBV3-1/TRBV3-2

CDR3 protein: CASSPVEGSDPGELFF
CDR3 DNA: TGTGCCAGCTCACCAGTGGAAGGAAGTGATCCCGGGGAGCTGTTTTTT
clone size: .
J gene: TRBJ2-2
D gene: .
V gene: TRBV18

CDR3 protein: CASSLAPRGSTDTQYF
CDR3 DNA: TGTGCCAGCAGCTTAGCTCCACGGGGTAGCACAGATACGCAGTATTTT
clone size: .
J gene: TRBJ2-3
D gene: .
V gene: TRBV7-9

CDR3 protein: CASSLERGPTAGELFF
CDR3 DNA: TGCGCCAGCAGCTTGGAAAGGGGCCCTACGGCCGGGGAGCTGTTTTTT
clone size: .
J gene: TRBJ2-2
D gene: .
V gene: TRBV5-1

CDR3 protein: CASSQGLNYNEQFF
CDR3 DNA: TGTGCCAGCAGCCAGGGACTAAACTACAATGAGCAGTTCTTC
clone size: .
J gene: TRBJ2-1
D gene: TRBD2
V gene: TRBV3-1/TRBV3-2

CDR3 protein: CASSQVWTTGNTIYF
CDR3 DNA: TGCGCCAGCAGCCAAGTATGGACAACCGGAAACACCATATATTTT
clone size: .
J gene: TRBJ1-3
D gene: .
V gene: TRBV4-1

CDR3 protein: CTSSQRASLQVNTEAFF
CDR3 DNA: TGCACCAGCAGCCAACGAGCATCGCTGCAGGTGAACACTGAAGCTTTCTTT
clone size: .
J gene: TRBJ1-1
D gene: .
V gene: TRBV1

CDR3 protein: CASSLDGEVGNQPQHF
CDR3 DNA: TGTGCCAGCAGCTTGGATGGGGAAGTTGGCAATCAGCCCCAGCATTTT
clone size: .
J gene: TRBJ1-5
D gene: .
V gene: TRBV5-4

CDR3 protein: CASSGGPGGNEQFF
CDR3 DNA: TGTGCCAGCAGTGGGGGGCCAGGGGGCAATGAGCAGTTCTTC
clone size: .
J gene: TRBJ2-1
D gene: TRBD1
V gene: TRBV6-4

CDR3 protein: CASSPSRYQETQYF
CDR3 DNA: TGTGCCAGCAGCCCTAGCCGGTACCAAGAGACCCAGTACTTC
clone size: .
J gene: TRBJ2-5
D gene: .
V gene: TRBV2

CDR3 protein: CASSYNGGGFSNQPQHF
CDR3 DNA: TGTGCCAGCAGTTACAACGGGGGAGGATTTAGCAATCAGCCCCAGCATTTT
clone size: .
J gene: TRBJ1-5
D gene: .
V gene: TRBV7-9

CDR3 protein: CSVEPPPEAFF
CDR3 DNA: TGCAGCGTTGAACCCCCCCCTGAAGCTTTCTTT
clone size: .
J gene: TRBJ1-1
D gene: .
V gene: TRBV29-1

CDR3 protein: CATSDDRYQPQHF
CDR3 DNA: TGTGCCACCTCGGATGACAGGTATCAGCCCCAGCATTTT
clone size: .
J gene: TRBJ1-5
D gene: .
V gene: TRBV6-5